The source of this TCR beta chain is a study of tumor and adjacent non-tumor tissue in lung cancer. Notes on the study in general: Patients with more diverse tumor TCRs had worse survival.

No cell sorting was done before RNA was extracted from the tissue. To note about this clonotype: Its matching antigen is unknown. A much larger clone differs by one base, so this may be a read error.

The library came from three nested PCR rounds adapted from ARM-PCR protocols. MiXCR, applied by TCRdb to the multiplex PCR reads, yields one record per CDR3 protein. Here the sample spans about 200,000 distinct CDR3 sequences, less than 80% being singletons. The source material was lung tumor tissue. The TCR sequence derives from a man in his fifties or sixties with non-small cell lung cancer.

CDR3 loop: CSARDRRGGTISYEQYF. The CDR3 DNA is TGCAGTGCTAGAGATCGGAGGGGGGGCACAATCTCCTACGAGCAGTACTTC. This chain uses TRBV20-1 with TRBJ2-7; possible D gene TRBD2, 7 bases. Trimming took off 0 bases at V and 0 bases at J, with 18 bases between the two ends. This CDR3 has 17 amino acids. Germline V CDR1 and CDR2: DFQATT, SNEGSKA (reference sequence).